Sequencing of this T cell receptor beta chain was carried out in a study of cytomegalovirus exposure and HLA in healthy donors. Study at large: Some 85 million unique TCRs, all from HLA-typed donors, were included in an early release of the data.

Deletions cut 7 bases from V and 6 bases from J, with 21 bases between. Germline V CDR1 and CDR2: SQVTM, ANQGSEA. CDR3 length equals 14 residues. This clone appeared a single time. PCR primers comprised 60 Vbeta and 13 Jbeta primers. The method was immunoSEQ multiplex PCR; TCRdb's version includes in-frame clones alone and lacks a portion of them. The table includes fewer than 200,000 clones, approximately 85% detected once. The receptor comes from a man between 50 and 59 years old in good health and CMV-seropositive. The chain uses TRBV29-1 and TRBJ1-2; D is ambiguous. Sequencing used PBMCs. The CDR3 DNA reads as TGCAGCGCGGGAGGGCTGACGAGTTCAAATGGCTACACCTTC. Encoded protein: CSAGGLTSSNGYTF.